This T cell receptor (beta chain) is from a study of blood T cell repertoires in COVID-19. Across the study: The cDNA or gDNA used as material had been derived from T cells, B-cell-depleted T cells, or PBMCs.

The method was immunoSEQ multiplex PCR; TCRdb's version includes in-frame clones alone and lacks a portion of them. The sample records 450,000 to 500,000 clones, 80% to 90% being singletons. Participants had their cohort set by participant-reported clinical history. The CDR3 covers 15 residues. With 2 bases clipped from V and 2 bases from J, the junction kept 3 bases outside the gene matches. The germline V gene has CDR1 MNHEY and CDR2 SVGAGI. This TCR derives from a woman aged 55-69 years who had recovered from COVID-19. The sample was PBMCs or T cells enriched from blood (not recorded which). The chain employs TRBV6-5 and TRBJ2-3, with TRBD2 matching 8 bases. Written as DNA, the CDR3 is TGTGCCAGCAGTTACCAGCGGGGGCTCACAGATACGCAGTATTTT. This gives the protein CASSYQRGLTDTQYF.